A single sample is the source of the 28 T cell receptor beta chains below, sequenced in a study of OX40 agonist ivuxolimab in advanced cancers. Generated by immunoSEQ multiplex PCR, the TCRdb table keeps only in-frame clones and is missing some. The repertoire holds around 18,000 clones, with about 83% as singletons. The specimen was CD4+ or CD8+ T cells sorted from blood, collected in a trial of the OX40 agonist ivuxolimab. The receptors derive from an adult with an advanced solid tumor such as melanoma, head and neck, liver or kidney cancer.

J is TRBJ1-1 and V is TRBV9, with D perhaps TRBD1 (5 bases). The CDR3 contains 15 residues. Deletions cut 4 bases from V and 1 base from J, with 14 bases between. Germline assignment: CDR1 SGDLS and CDR2 YYNGEE. As DNA, the CDR3 is TGTGCCAGCAGCCTCCGGGACGCGGGGAACACTGAAGCTTTCTTT. Translated, it gives CASSLRDAGNTEAFF. Drawing the rest from reference TRBV9 and TRBJ1-1, the complete variable domain is DSGVTQTPKHLITATGQRVTLRCSPRSGDLSVYWYQQSLDQGLQFLIQYYNGEERAKGNILERFSAQQFPDLHSELNLSSLELGDSALYFCASSLRDAGNTEAFFGQGTRLTVV.

This clone has just one count. Here the CDR3 reads CASSYYTGGAGGYTF. The DNA of the CDR3 is TGTGCCAGCAGTTACTATACAGGGGGCGCAGGTGGCTACACCTTC. The rearrangement links TRBV6-5 to TRBJ1-2, with 9 bases lining up with TRBD1. The CDR3 loop spans 15 amino acids. V trimming: 1 base; J trimming: 7 bases; junction bases outside the gene matches: 7. Germline CDR1 and CDR2: MNHEY and SVGAGI.

V and J are TRBV4-1 and TRBJ2-3; tentatively, D is TRBD2 (6 bases). Trimming cost V 3 bases and J 6 bases, with 13 bases left between them. The CDR3 loop spans 14 amino acids. Germline V gene lookup returns CDR1 MGHRA and CDR2 YSYEKL. CDR3: CASSHTGDGDTQYF. Written as DNA, the CDR3 is TGCGCCAGCAGCCATACGGGGGATGGGGATACGCAGTATTTT.

CDR3 sequence reads: CASSLGGRGTDTQYF. Here the CDR3 DNA reads TGCGCCAGCAGCTTGGGCGGGAGGGGAACAGATACGCAGTATTTT. This chain connects TRBV5-1 to TRBJ2-3; TRBD2 matches at 9 bases. Germline values: CDR1 SGHRS, CDR2 YFSETQ. The CDR3 extends over 15 amino acids. V gave up 0 bases and J gave up 3 bases; unmatched junction bases: 2.

The chain joins TRBV7-8 to TRBJ2-7; TRBD2 might be the D (5 bases). The CDR3 runs 15 residues. Germline CDR1 and CDR2: SGHVS and FQNEAQ. V lost 5 bases to trimming and J lost 2 bases, with 16 bases between them. The CDR3 loop reads CASSEGPDFAYEQYF. CDR3 bases: TGTGCCAGCAGCGAGGGTCCGGACTTCGCCTACGAGCAGTACTTC.

The rearrangement links TRBV28 to TRBJ1-2; 8 positions match TRBD1. This CDR3 has 14 amino acids. Losses at the gene ends were 5 bases for V and 6 bases for J; bases not matched to a gene: 8. The germline gives CDR1 MDHEN, CDR2 SYDVKM. CDR3 in amino acids: CASSLDRAIDGYTF. CDR3 sequence (DNA): TGTGCCAGCAGTCTGGACAGGGCAATTGATGGCTACACCTTC.

The chain couples TRBV27 to TRBJ2-7; D unclear. This CDR3 has 14 residues. Germline V CDR1 and CDR2: MNHEY, SMNVEV (reference sequence). Deletions cut 3 bases from V and 2 bases from J, with 11 bases between. The CDR3 region has the DNA TGTGCCAGCAGTTTCTCAGGACCCGCCTACGAGCAGTACTTC. It specifies CASSFSGPAYEQYF.

This chain links TRBV7-8 with TRBJ1-1; no clear D. Germline CDR1 and CDR2: SGHVS and FQNEAQ. The CDR3 runs 13 residues. V lost 1 base to trimming and J lost 4 bases, with 7 bases between them. The CDR3 here is CASSLVSTTEAFF. DNA of the CDR3: TGTGCCAGCAGCTTAGTTTCCACCACTGAAGCTTTCTTT.

The V call is TRBV28, the J call TRBJ1-3, with D unresolved. Looked up from germline, CDR1 is MDHEN and CDR2 is SYDVKM. V was shortened by 4 bases and J by 4 bases, with 17 bases between the two germline ends. This CDR3 has 16 amino acids. For the CDR3, the DNA is TGTGCCAGCAGTTCGTCCGAGGGCAGGAGGGGAAACACCATATATTTT. This encodes CASSSSEGRRGNTIYF.

CDR3 in amino acids: CASSEVPVYEQYF. The CDR3 nucleotides read TGTGCCAGCAGTGAAGTTCCAGTCTACGAGCAGTACTTC. The chain joins TRBV2 to TRBJ2-7; no firm D call. This CDR3 spans 13 amino acids. CDR1 and CDR2 from the germline V gene are SNHLY and FYNNEI. Trimming cost V 1 base and J 3 bases, with 7 bases left between them.

The chain has TRBV4-1 and TRBJ2-7, with D possibly TRBD2 on 5 matching bases. V lost 1 base and J 7 bases, leaving 20 bases between the germline ends. This CDR3 contains 16 residues. Germline CDR1 is MGHRA and CDR2 is YSYEKL. CDR3 sequence: CASSQGSRGPQVEQYF. The CDR3 DNA is TGCGCCAGCAGCCAAGGAAGTAGAGGGCCCCAGGTTGAGCAGTACTTC.

The J gene is TRBJ1-2, the V gene TRBV6-5; D not resolved. CDR1 and CDR2 (germline): MNHEY, SVGAGI. Trimming cost V 0 bases and J 8 bases, with 13 bases left between them. The CDR3 consists of 14 residues. DNA for the CDR3: TGTGCCAGCAGTTACTCGATCAGGTTGGAGGGCTACACCTTC. Amino acid sequence: CASSYSIRLEGYTF.

V gene TRBV7-9 combines with J gene TRBJ1-4, with a possible D match to TRBD1 (5 bases). From germline, CDR1 is SEHNR and CDR2 FQNEAQ (reference sequence). CDR3 length: 15 amino acids. Trimming cost V 5 bases and J 7 bases, with 17 bases left between them. The chain's CDR3 is CASSPQGGIGEKLFF. The CDR3 DNA follows: TGTGCCAGCAGCCCCCAGGGAGGGATAGGTGAAAAACTGTTTTTT.

The chain employs TRBV28 and TRBJ1-5; D may be TRBD1 (6 bases). V was clipped by 4 bases and J by 0 bases, with 16 bases between them. Per germline, CDR1 MDHEN and CDR2 SYDVKM. This CDR3 is 17 amino acids long. The CDR3 DNA reads TGTGCCAGCAGTTGGGCAGGGGATATCTATAGCAATCAGCCCCAGCATTTT. Translation: CASSWAGDIYSNQPQHF.

This sequence joins TRBV19 and TRBJ2-3, with unresolved D. CDR1 is LNHDA, CDR2 SQIVND, per germline (reference sequence). Deletions cut 5 bases from V and 3 bases from J, with 12 bases between. CDR3 size: 14 residues. The CDR3 DNA sequence: TGTGCCAGTAGTCAACGGCTTGGAACAGATACGCAGTATTTT. Its translation is CASSQRLGTDTQYF.

CDR3 DNA: TGTGCCAGCAGCCCTCTGACAGGGTTCGGAAACACCATATATTTT. Its protein product is CASSPLTGFGNTIYF. The chain combines TRBV25-1 with TRBJ1-3, with TRBD1 matching 7 bases. Germline lookup yields CDR1 MGHDK and CDR2 SYGVNS. Germline trimming cut 6 bases from V and 4 bases from J; bases unmatched to any gene: 9. The CDR3 spans 15 residues.

V and J are TRBV6-4 and TRBJ2-1; 9 bases are a match to TRBD2. This CDR3 comprises 14 residues. Germline CDR1 reads MRHNA; CDR2 reads SNTAGT. The trim removed 4 bases at V and 7 bases at J, leaving 5 bases unmatched. This chain's CDR3 is CASSVSLAGNEQFF. The CDR3 coding sequence is TGTGCCAGCAGTGTCTCACTAGCGGGTAATGAGCAGTTCTTC.

The V gene is TRBV5-1, the J gene TRBJ2-5; no definite D call. The CDR3 covers 16 residues. Per the germline V gene, CDR1 is SGHRS and CDR2 is YFSETQ. Deletions cut 4 bases from V and 2 bases from J, with 18 bases between. CDR3 loop: CASSAPSAGLQETQYF. CDR3 bases: TGCGCCAGCAGCGCCCCGTCGGCAGGCCTACAAGAGACCCAGTACTTC.

This chain connects TRBV7-2 to TRBJ2-7, with 8 positions matching TRBD2. In germline, CDR1 is SGHTA, CDR2 FQGNSA. CDR3 length: 17 amino acids. J lost 5 bases, V lost 2 bases, and 14 bases had no gene match. CDR3 bases: TGTGCCAGCAGCTTAAGTTCGAGCGGGGGCCCAGGCAACGAGCAGTACTTC. Protein sequence: CASSLSSSGGPGNEQYF.

The V gene is TRBV28, the J gene TRBJ2-3, with TRBD2 identical over 7 bases. The CDR3 is made up of 14 amino acids. Losses at the gene ends were 10 bases for V and 2 bases for J; bases not matched to a gene: 9. Per the germline V gene, CDR1 is MDHEN and CDR2 is SYDVKM. This CDR3 is CATSRGVVTDTQYF. The CDR3 coding sequence is TGTGCCACCTCTCGGGGGGTAGTCACAGATACGCAGTATTTT.

The chain couples TRBV11-2 to TRBJ1-4; tentatively, D is TRBD1 (5 bases). V was pared by 4 bases and J by 2 bases, with 14 bases between. The CDR3 length is 16 residues. From germline, CDR1 is SGHAT and CDR2 FQNNGV. CDR3 region: CASSSGQGWTNEKLFF. The CDR3 DNA follows: TGTGCCAGCAGCTCAGGACAAGGATGGACTAATGAAAAACTGTTTTTT.

This clone has a single count. The chain recombines TRBV5-5 with TRBJ2-3, with TRBD1 identical over 7 bases. This CDR3 comprises 16 residues. V lost 1 base, J lost 0 bases, and 5 bases stayed unmatched. The germline V gene has CDR1 SGHKS and CDR2 YYEKEE (reference sequence). CDR3 bases: TGTGCCAGCAGCTTGTGGGGCAGGGGGAGCACAGATACGCAGTATTTT. It specifies CASSLWGRGSTDTQYF.

The chain is built from TRBV27 and TRBJ1-1; 7 nucleotides align to TRBD1. The CDR3 is made up of 14 amino acids. The V gene's germline CDR1 is MNHEY and CDR2 SMNVEV (reference sequence). The trim removed 6 bases at V and 3 bases at J, leaving 7 bases unmatched. CDR3 sequence: CASRIQGWDTEAFF. CDR3 nucleotide sequence: TGTGCCAGCAGAATACAGGGGTGGGACACTGAAGCTTTCTTT.

The J gene is TRBJ2-7, the V gene TRBV5-8; D may be TRBD1 or TRBD2 (5 bases each). V was trimmed by 0 bases and J by 2 bases, leaving 12 bases between them. CDR1 is SGHTS, CDR2 YDEGEE, per germline. The CDR3 sequence is 15 residues long. The CDR3 nucleotides read TGTGCCAGCAGCTTGGGAGGGCAGGGTACCTACGAGCAGTACTTC. Its protein product is CASSLGGQGTYEQYF.

The chain employs TRBV11-1 and TRBJ1-1; a possible D gene is TRBD1 (6 bases). Germline V gene data show CDR1 as SGHAT and CDR2 as FQDESV (reference sequence). The CDR3 runs to 13 residues. Trimming removed 5 bases at V and 6 bases at J, with 13 bases between. The DNA of the CDR3 is TGTGCCAGCAGCCTCAGGGGTCTTGCTGAAGCTTTCTTT. Its translation is CASSLRGLAEAFF. Combining the CDR3 with reference TRBV11-1 and TRBJ1-1 gives the whole variable domain EAEVAQSPRYKITEKSQAVAFWCDPISGHATLYWYRQILGQGPELLVQFQDESVVDDSQLPKDRFSAERLKGVDSTLKIQPAELGDSAMYLCASSLRGLAEAFFGQGTRLTVV.

This sequence joins TRBV5-6 and TRBJ1-3; 7 positions agree with TRBD1. The CDR3 length is 16 residues. Germline loops: CDR1 SGHDT, CDR2 YYEEEE. Losses at the gene ends were 6 bases for V and 5 bases for J; bases not matched to a gene: 14. The CDR3 here is CASNKNTGALRNTIYF. CDR3 DNA: TGTGCCAGCAATAAAAATACAGGGGCGTTAAGAAACACCATATATTTT. The whole variable domain, remainder taken from reference TRBV5-6 and TRBJ1-3, is DAGVTQSPTHLIKTRGQQVTLRCSPKSGHDTVSWYQQALGQGPQFIFQYYEEEERQRGNFPDRFSGHQFPNYSSELNVNALLLGDSALYLCASNKNTGALRNTIYFGEGSWLTVV.

The chain combines TRBV6-5 with TRBJ2-7; 9 bases match TRBD1. CDR3 length equals 14 residues. From germline, CDR1 is MNHEY and CDR2 SVGAGI. V gave up 6 bases and J gave up 5 bases; unmatched junction bases: 8. CDR3 loop: CASSAGTGKHEQYF. CDR3 nucleotides: TGTGCCAGCAGCGCCGGGACAGGGAAGCACGAGCAGTACTTC.

CDR3 sequence reads: CASSFKRLAGFTGELFF. For the CDR3, the DNA is TGTGCCAGCAGCTTCAAGCGACTAGCGGGCTTCACCGGGGAGCTGTTTTTT. J is TRBJ2-2 and V is TRBV5-8; TRBD2 aligns across 10 bases. The germline V gene has CDR1 SGHTS and CDR2 YDEGEE. The CDR3 spans 17 residues. J lost 4 bases, V lost 2 bases, and 8 bases had no gene match.